The T cell receptor (beta chain) under discussion was sequenced for a study of blood T cell repertoires in COVID-19. Per the study methods: How many nucleated cells were present was estimated from reference gene primer amplification. The repertoire was sequenced with immunoSEQ multiplex PCR; TCRdb's copy has only in-frame clones and lacks some. V, J and clone size derive from that table, while D and trimming were established from the DNA sequence. The sample shows approximately 100,000 clones, roughly 90% of them seen only once. The germline V and J ends were trimmed by 0 bases and 5 bases, with 7 bases remaining between them. The germline V gene has CDR1 MNHEY and CDR2 SVGAGI. This CDR3 has 14 residues.

Sample: peripheral blood. The sequence was collected from a human donor with COVID-19, enrolled during active disease. The donor label of this sample is uncertain. The genes are TRBV6-5 and TRBJ2-2, with D possibly matching TRBD1 (5 bases). CDR3 region: CASSYSGRTGELFF. The CDR3 DNA reads TGTGCCAGCAGTTACTCGGGGCGGACCGGGGAGCTGTTTTTT.